The 6 T cell receptor beta chains given below trace back to one sample, sequenced in a study of CD8 T cells in ankylosing spondylitis (dated by TCRdb to 2016 to 2017). To prepare the library, 5' RACE was applied. Sequencing was performed on an Illumina HiSeq 2500. TCRdb cleaned the public reads at Q25 with fastp, built clones with MiXCR and kept in-frame beta chains. Rows merge per CDR3 protein into single entries with the most common DNA and genes. The sample profile shows 130,000 to 150,000 distinct CDR3 sequences; about 8% of them were found once. Clones ranked in the top ten supply 6% to 8% of the sample. Sequencing was carried out using synovial fluid, either unsorted or a sorted T cell fraction (not recorded which). The origin of the receptors is a male donor with ankylosing spondylitis.

This clonotype occurred many times. The gene calls are TRBV7-2 and TRBJ2-7; 8 positions agree with TRBD2. V lost 5 bases to trimming and J lost 0 bases; unmatched junction nucleotides: 6. CDR1 SGHTA and CDR2 FQGNSA come from the germline V gene. The CDR3 loop spans 15 amino acids. The CDR3, as DNA: TGTGCCAGCAGCATAATGACTAGCGTCTCCTACGAGCAGTACTTC. Protein: CASSIMTSVSYEQYF. The full variable domain, rest sourced from reference TRBV7-2 and TRBJ2-7, is GAGVSQSPSNKVTEKGKDVELRCDPISGHTALYWYRQSLGQGLEFLIYFQGNSAPDKSGLPSDRFSAERTGGSVSTLTIQRTQQEDSAVYLCASSIMTSVSYEQYFGPGTRLTVT.

This clonotype was seen ten or more times. This sequence joins TRBV10-2 and TRBJ1-5; 8 bases agree with TRBD1. This CDR3 region has 13 residues. Per germline, CDR1 WSHSY and CDR2 SAAADI. The trim removed 2 bases at V and 9 bases at J, leaving 3 bases unmatched. CDR3 coding DNA: TGCGCCAGCAGTGAGCGGACAGGGAGGCCCCAGCATTTT. This codes for CASSERTGRPQHF.

This clonotype has a count of ten or more. The chain links TRBV24-1 to TRBJ2-1, with D maybe TRBD2 (6 bases). Germline loops: CDR1 KGHDR, CDR2 SFDVKD. V gave up 4 bases and J gave up 5 bases, with 11 bases separating them. CDR3 length equals 14 residues. Here the CDR3 DNA reads TGTGCCACCAGTGACTCAGGGAGGCACAATGAGCAGTTCTTC. As protein: CATSDSGRHNEQFF.

The sample holds many counts of this clonotype. This chain joins TRBV20-1 and TRBJ2-7; 9 bases align to TRBD1. Trimming took 3 bases from V and 3 from J; bases not matched to a gene: 3. The CDR3 is 13 amino acids. Per the germline V gene, CDR1 is DFQATT and CDR2 is SNEGSKA (reference sequence). The CDR3 reads CSASPGQGYEQYF. Here the CDR3 DNA reads TGCAGTGCTAGCCCGGGACAGGGCTACGAGCAGTACTTC.

The chain employs TRBV7-2 and TRBJ2-7, with TRBD2 as a possible D gene (5 bases). The germline V gene encodes CDR1 SGHTA and CDR2 FQGNSA. This CDR3 spans 12 amino acids. Trimming removed 6 bases at V and 3 bases at J, with 9 bases between. The CDR3 loop reads CASRKEGYEQYF. CDR3 coding DNA: TGTGCCAGCAGAAAAGAGGGCTACGAGCAGTACTTC.

The chain is built from TRBV7-3 and TRBJ2-3, with TRBD1 identical over 7 bases. V gave up 5 bases and J gave up 4 bases; unmatched junction bases: 6. There are 14 residues in the CDR3. CDR1 SGHTA and CDR2 FQGTGA come from the germline V gene. CDR3 residues: CASSPGDSSDTQYF. CDR3 nucleotide sequence: TGTGCCAGCAGCCCAGGGGACAGCTCAGATACGCAGTATTTT. The entire variable domain, with the rest obtained from reference TRBV7-3 and TRBJ2-3, is as follows: GAGVSQTPSNKVTEKGKYVELRCDPISGHTALYWYRQSLGQGPEFLIYFQGTGAADDSGLPNDRFFAVRPEGSVSTLKIQRTERGDSAVYLCASSPGDSSDTQYFGPGTRLTVL.